Reported below is one T cell receptor (beta chain). Data came from immunoSEQ multiplex PCR; TCRdb stores just in-frame clones and leaves some out. The data show around 30,000 clones, about 90% seen once. Time point given: around eleven months of natalizumab therapy. Longitudinal control samples came from natalizumab-treated multiple sclerosis patients without PML. The sample comes from a study of multiple sclerosis patients with progressive multifocal leukoencephalopathy. Germline CDR1 reads MGHRA; CDR2 reads YSYEKL. V was cut by 4 bases and J by 5 bases, with 12 bases left in between. CDR3 length: 14 residues.

The sequence was collected from a human donor with multiple sclerosis. The specimen was PBMCs, collected from a patient treated with natalizumab. The gene calls are TRBV4-1 and TRBJ2-1; D is tentatively TRBD1 or TRBD2 (5 bases each). The CDR3 sequence is CASSRGDGDNEQFF. The CDR3, as DNA: TGCGCCAGCAGCCGTGGGGACGGGGACAATGAGCAGTTCTTC.